This TCR beta chain was profiled in a study of blood T cell repertoires in COVID-19. Study-level information: There were acute and convalescent COVID-19 samples, and they came from the United States, Italy and Spain. Sample material is recorded as cDNA or gDNA derived from T cells, B-cell-depleted T cells, or PBMCs.

V lost 4 bases and J lost 5; bases outside the gene matches: 7. Germline CDR1 ENHRY, CDR2 SYGVKD. The CDR3 covers 15 residues. Authors' data handling: Reference gene primer amplification gave nucleated cell count estimates. Repertoires were generated with immunoSEQ multiplex PCR, while TCRdb's copy carries only in-frame clones and drops some. V, J and clone size derive from that table, while D and trimming were established from the DNA sequence. The sample includes around 47,000 clones, under 90% of them seen just once. The receptor comes from a human donor in a cohort sampled during active COVID-19. The sample consisted of peripheral blood. The chain carries TRBV10-3 and TRBJ1-5; 8 bases fit TRBD1. The CDR3 DNA reads TGTGCCATCAGTGGGTCCGGGACAGGAGATCAGCCCCAGCATTTT. Encoded protein: CAISGSGTGDQPQHF.